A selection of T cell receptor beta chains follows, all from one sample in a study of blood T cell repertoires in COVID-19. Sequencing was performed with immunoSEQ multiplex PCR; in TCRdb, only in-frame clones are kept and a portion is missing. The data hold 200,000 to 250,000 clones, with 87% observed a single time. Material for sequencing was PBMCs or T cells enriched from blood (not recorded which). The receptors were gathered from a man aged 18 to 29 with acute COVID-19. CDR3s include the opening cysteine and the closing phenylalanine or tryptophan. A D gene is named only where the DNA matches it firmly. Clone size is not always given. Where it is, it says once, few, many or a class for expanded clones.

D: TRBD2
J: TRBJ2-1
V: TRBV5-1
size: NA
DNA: TGCGCCAGCAGCGTCCTAGCGGGAGATCCTGAGCAGTTCTTC
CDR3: CASSVLAGDPEQFF

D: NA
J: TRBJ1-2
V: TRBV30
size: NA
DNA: TGTGCCTGGAGTCTTGGGAGAAACTATGGCTACACCTTC
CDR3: CAWSLGRNYGYTF

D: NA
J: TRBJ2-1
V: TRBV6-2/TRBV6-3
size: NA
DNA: TGTGCCAGCAGTTACTCGATCGAGGGGGAAGGTACGAGCTCCTACAATGAGCAGTTCTTC
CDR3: CASSYSIEGEGTSSYNEQFF

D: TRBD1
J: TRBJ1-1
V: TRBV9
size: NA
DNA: TGTGCCAGCAGCGCCGGGGACAGGGTGGCCACTGAAGCTTTCTTT
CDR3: CASSAGDRVATEAFF

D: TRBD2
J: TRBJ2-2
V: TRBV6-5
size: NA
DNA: TGTGCCAGCATAGCGGGTGGGGACACCGGGGAGCTGTTTTTT
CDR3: CASIAGGDTGELFF

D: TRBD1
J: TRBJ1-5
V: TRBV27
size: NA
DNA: TGTGCCAGCACCCCTCAAGGGGGCAGGCCTTCAGAGCCCCAGCATTTT
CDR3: CASTPQGGRPSEPQHF

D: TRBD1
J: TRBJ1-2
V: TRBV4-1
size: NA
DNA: TGCGCCAGCAGCCACCCTAGACAGGGGGCGAATGGCTACACCTTC
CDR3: CASSHPRQGANGYTF

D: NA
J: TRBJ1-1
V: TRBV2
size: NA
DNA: TGTGCCAGCAGTGAACAGGGAGGGAACACTGAAGCTTTCTTT
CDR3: CASSEQGGNTEAFF

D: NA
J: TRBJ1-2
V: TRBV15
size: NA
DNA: TGTGCCACCAGCAGAGGGGGGGGCAGCTATGGCTACACCTTC
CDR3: CATSRGGGSYGYTF

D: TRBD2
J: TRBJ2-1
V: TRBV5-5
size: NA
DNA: TGTGCCAGCAGCGGGGCTGAGCTAGCGGGAGGGTTTGTTGATGAGCAGTTCTTC
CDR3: CASSGAELAGGFVDEQFF

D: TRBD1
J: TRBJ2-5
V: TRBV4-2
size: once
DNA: TGTGCCAGCAGCGACAGGGGGGAGACCCAGTACTTC
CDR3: CASSDRGETQYF

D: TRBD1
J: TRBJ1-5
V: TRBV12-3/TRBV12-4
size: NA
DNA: TGTGCCAGCAGTCAAGACAGGGATCAGCCCCAGCATTTT
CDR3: CASSQDRDQPQHF

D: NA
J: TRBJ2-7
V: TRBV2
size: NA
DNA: TGTGCCAGCACGGGGGACTCCTACGAGCAGTACTTC
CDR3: CASTGDSYEQYF

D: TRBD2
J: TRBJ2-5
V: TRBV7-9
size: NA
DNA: TGTGCCAGCAGCCCCTCGACTAGCGGGCAAGAGACCCAGTACTTC
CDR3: CASSPSTSGQETQYF

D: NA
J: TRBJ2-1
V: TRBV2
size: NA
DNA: TGTGCCAGCCTCCGAGGGAGGCGAAATGAGCAGTTCTTC
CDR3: CASLRGRRNEQFF